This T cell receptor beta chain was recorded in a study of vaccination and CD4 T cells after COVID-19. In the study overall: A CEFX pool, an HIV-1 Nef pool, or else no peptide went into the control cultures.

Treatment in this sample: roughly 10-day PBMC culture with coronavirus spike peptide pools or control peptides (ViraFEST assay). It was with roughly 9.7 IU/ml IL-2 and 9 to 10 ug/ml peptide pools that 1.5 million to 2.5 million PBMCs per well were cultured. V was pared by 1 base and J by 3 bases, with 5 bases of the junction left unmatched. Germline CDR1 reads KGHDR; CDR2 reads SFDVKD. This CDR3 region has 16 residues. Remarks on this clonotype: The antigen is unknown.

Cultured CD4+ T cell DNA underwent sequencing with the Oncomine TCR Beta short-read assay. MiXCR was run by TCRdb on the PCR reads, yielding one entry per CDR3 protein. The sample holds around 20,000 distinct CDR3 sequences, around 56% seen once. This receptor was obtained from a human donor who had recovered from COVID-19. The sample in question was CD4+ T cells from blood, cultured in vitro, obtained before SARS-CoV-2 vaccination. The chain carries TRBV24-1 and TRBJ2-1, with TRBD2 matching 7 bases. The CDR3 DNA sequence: TGTGCCACCAGTGATTTTGGACTAGGTTTCTACAATGAGCAGTTCTTC. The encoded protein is CATSDFGLGFYNEQFF.